The 26 T cell receptor beta chains below all came from one sample that was sequenced in a study of T-cell reconstitution after alpha-beta-depleted transplantation in children (TCRdb year 2016). Library preparation employed PCR. Sequencing relied on an Illumina HiSeq 2500. TCR library preparation used molecular barcoding, with unique molecular identifiers applied to normalize quantification of the TCRbeta repertoire. The raw public data were reprocessed by TCRdb itself: fastp quality trimming at Q25, MiXCR clonotype calling, in-frame beta chains only. Rows with a matching CDR3 protein are joined into one entry that keeps the most common DNA and genes. Counted in this sample were 330,000 or so distinct CDR3 sequences; around a tenth of them appeared once. Less than 9% of the sample is held by the ten biggest clonotypes. The treatment or condition label here, explained by the study, means: allogeneic hematopoietic cell transplantation with graft depleted of TCRalphabeta T cells and CD19 B cells.

Sequenced material: PBMCs, taken before TCRalphabeta/CD19-depleted stem cell transplant. Source of these receptors: a boy under two years old with acute myeloid leukemia, due to receive a stem cell transplant.

This clonotype was seen many times. The J gene is TRBJ2-1, the V gene TRBV11-2; TRBD1 is a possible D gene (5 bases). The CDR3 extends over 12 amino acids. The V end lost 6 bases, the J end lost 9 bases, and 12 bases lay between the germline ends. The germline CDR1 and CDR2 sequences are SGHAT and FQNNGV. In nucleotides, the CDR3 is TGTGCCAGCAGAAGGGGATCAGGTGAGCAGTTCTTC. Its protein product is CASRRGSGEQFF.

V usage is TRBV6-2 or TRBV6-3 and J usage is TRBJ2-5; no clear D. With 6 bases removed from V and 5 bases from J, the gap between germline ends came to 16 bases. The CDR3 runs to 14 residues. Per the germline V gene, CDR1 is MNHEY and CDR2 is SVGEGT. DNA for the CDR3: TGTGCCAGCAGCCTTCAGGCTGGGTTGGAGACCCAGTACTTC. It encodes CASSLQAGLETQYF.

This clonotype was seen at least ten times. This chain uses TRBV5-1 with TRBJ2-3; TRBD1 or TRBD2 may be the D gene (6 bases each). The CDR3 extends over 14 amino acids. Germline V gives CDR1 SGHRS, CDR2 YFSETQ. Trimming removed 7 bases from V and 0 bases from J, with 12 bases in between. CDR3 residues: CASGPGASTDTQYF. The CDR3 bases are TGCGCCAGCGGTCCGGGGGCTAGCACAGATACGCAGTATTTT.

This clonotype was detected a few times. A junction boundary mismatches the germline segment, possibly from a read error. The rearrangement links TRBV3-1 to TRBJ1-1, with TRBD1 matching 8 bases. This CDR3 comprises 14 residues. Germline V gives CDR1 LGHDT, CDR2 YNNKEL (reference sequence). The CDR3 DNA sequence: TGTGCCAGCAGTCAAGGCCAGGGGGCTACTGAAGCTTTCTTT. Its translation is CASSQGQGATEAFF.

The J gene is TRBJ1-1, the V gene TRBV5-1; no definite D call. CDR3 length equals 12 residues. CDR1 SGHRS and CDR2 YFSETQ come from the germline V gene. Between the trimmed V and J ends, which lost 5 bases and 4 bases, there was a span of 9 bases. This chain's CDR3 is CASRTRGTEAFF. The CDR3 DNA sequence: TGCGCCAGCAGGACCCGCGGCACTGAAGCTTTCTTT.

Ten or more counts support this clonotype. V is TRBV5-1 and J is TRBJ1-1, with a weak D call TRBD1 (6 bases). V lost 1 base to trimming and J lost 6 bases, with 13 bases between them. The length of the CDR3 is 14 residues. Germline assignment: CDR1 SGHRS and CDR2 YFSETQ. CDR3 region: CASSLRVGGAEAFF. The DNA for the CDR3 is TGCGCCAGCAGCTTGCGAGTCGGGGGCGCTGAAGCTTTCTTT. Full variable domain (missing parts from reference TRBV5-1 and TRBJ1-1): KAGVTQTPRYLIKTRGQQVTLSCSPISGHRSVSWYQQTPGQGLQFLFEYFSETQRNKGNFPGRFSGRQFSNSRSEMNVSTLELGDSALYLCASSLRVGGAEAFFGQGTRLTVV.

This clonotype was observed at least ten times. The V call is TRBV30, the J call TRBJ2-5; unclear D gene. V gave up 3 bases and J gave up 3 bases, with 8 bases separating them. This CDR3 spans 12 amino acids. Germline V gene data show CDR1 as GTSNPN and CDR2 as SVGIG (reference sequence). The chain's CDR3 is CAWSPVEETQYF. As DNA, the CDR3 is TGTGCCTGGAGCCCAGTGGAAGAGACCCAGTACTTC.

The sample holds many counts of this clonotype. V gene TRBV28 combines with J gene TRBJ1-2; D is unresolved. Germline-derived CDR1 and CDR2 are MDHEN and SYDVKM. V was shortened by 2 bases and J by 8 bases, with 9 bases between the two germline ends. The CDR3 is 12 residues long. CDR3 in DNA: TGTGCCAGCAGTTTAAGGATTGGCGGCTACACCTTC. Translated: CASSLRIGGYTF.

The table lists this clonotype with many counts. The chain uses TRBV9 and TRBJ2-3; D remains ambiguous. The CDR3 is 13 residues long. The germline CDR1 and CDR2 sequences are SGDLS and YYNGEE. Trimming shortened V by 0 bases and J by 4 bases, and 6 bases separated the two germline ends. CDR3 sequence: CASSVAGPDTQYF. The DNA of the CDR3 is TGTGCCAGCAGCGTAGCCGGCCCAGATACGCAGTATTTT.

There are many counts of this clonotype. The V gene is TRBV27, the J gene TRBJ2-1, with D perhaps matching TRBD1 (6 bases). The ends were cut back, 3 bases at V and 2 bases at J, with 14 bases in the middle. This CDR3 contains 16 residues. Germline V lookup: CDR1 MNHEY, CDR2 SMNVEV (reference sequence). CDR3 sequence: CASSFIWTVPYNEQFF. The CDR3 nucleotides are TGTGCCAGCAGTTTTATATGGACAGTCCCCTACAATGAGCAGTTCTTC.

J is TRBJ2-3 and V is TRBV2; no clear D. The CDR3 covers 14 residues. V was trimmed by 2 bases and J by 3 bases, leaving 9 bases between them. Per the germline V gene, CDR1 is SNHLY and CDR2 is FYNNEI. This CDR3 is CASSELIPTDTQYF. The CDR3 DNA reads TGTGCCAGCAGTGAATTGATACCAACAGATACGCAGTATTTT. The complete variable domain, with remaining parts taken from reference TRBV2 and TRBJ2-3, reads EPEVTQTPSHQVTQMGQEVILRCVPISNHLYFYWYRQILGQKVEFLVSFYNNEISEKSEIFDDQFSVERPDGSNFTLKIRSTKLEDSAMYFCASSELIPTDTQYFGPGTRLTVL.

This clonotype was seen a handful of times. The chain couples TRBV29-1 to TRBJ2-3; D remains unclear. The V end lost 3 bases, the J end lost 6 bases, and 13 bases lay between the germline ends. Germline loops: CDR1 SQVTM, CDR2 ANQGSEA. The CDR3 length is 13 residues. The CDR3 DNA reads as TGCAGCGTTGAGCGTAGGGCGTTGGATACGCAGTATTTT. Amino acid sequence: CSVERRALDTQYF.

As to this clonotype: Since a much larger clone is just one base distant, this may be a read error. The J gene is TRBJ2-4, the V gene TRBV6-7; D perhaps matches TRBD1 (6 bases). TRBV6-7 belongs to the ORF category, with a function that is uncertain. The CDR3 consists of 19 residues. CDR3 sequence: CAISFDTGLPLLAKNIQYF. CDR3 DNA sequence: TGTGCCATCAGTTTCGATACAGGGCTTCCCTTACTAGCCAAAAACATTCAGTACTTC.

This clonotype was counted many times. The chain recombines TRBV5-1 with TRBJ2-3, with TRBD2 matching over 13 bases. This CDR3 comprises 16 residues. CDR1 SGHRS and CDR2 YFSETQ come from the germline V gene. V lost 5 bases to trimming and J lost 5 bases; unmatched junction nucleotides: 8. CDR3 nucleotide sequence: TGCGCCAGCAGTTCCGGGACTAGCGGGGTAGGAGATACGCAGTATTTT. This translates into CASSSGTSGVGDTQYF. Combining the CDR3 with reference TRBV5-1 and TRBJ2-3 gives the whole variable domain KAGVTQTPRYLIKTRGQQVTLSCSPISGHRSVSWYQQTPGQGLQFLFEYFSETQRNKGNFPGRFSGRQFSNSRSEMNVSTLELGDSALYLCASSSGTSGVGDTQYFGPGTRLTVL.

There are many counts of this clonotype. This chain links TRBV28 with TRBJ2-5, with 8 positions matching TRBD1. This CDR3 comprises 14 residues. The junction had 6 bases not matched to a gene; V was cut back by 6 bases and J by 3 bases. Germline V lookup: CDR1 MDHEN, CDR2 SYDVKM. The DNA of the CDR3 is TGTGCCAGCAGCCCTCTGACAGGGGAAGAGACCCAGTACTTC. Protein: CASSPLTGEETQYF.

The rearrangement links TRBV7-8 to TRBJ2-7; D possibly uses TRBD1 or TRBD2 (5 bases each). This CDR3 comprises 14 residues. Germline loops: CDR1 SGHVS, CDR2 FQNEAQ. V lost 5 bases and J 0 bases, leaving 11 bases between the germline ends. The CDR3 DNA follows: TGTGCCAGCAGCCGTTGGGACCTCTCCTACGAGCAGTACTTC. Protein product: CASSRWDLSYEQYF.

This clonotype was recorded many times. The chain couples TRBV11-2 to TRBJ2-1; maybe TRBD2 (5 bases). V was clipped by 4 bases and J by 6 bases, with 13 bases between them. This CDR3 spans 14 amino acids. Germline V gene lookup returns CDR1 SGHAT and CDR2 FQNNGV. CDR3 residues: CASSYLATANEQFF. CDR3 DNA: TGTGCCAGCAGCTACCTAGCTACAGCCAATGAGCAGTTCTTC.

Ten or more counts support this clonotype. This chain links TRBV7-8 with TRBJ2-7, with 7 nucleotides matching TRBD1. J was trimmed by 6 bases and V by 4 bases; bases with no gene match: 9. Germline loops: CDR1 SGHVS, CDR2 FQNEAQ. CDR3 size: 14 residues. CDR3 sequence (DNA): TGTGCCAGCAGCTGGATACGACAGGGTCCCGAGCAGTACTTC. Translated, it gives CASSWIRQGPEQYF.

This clonotype was counted ten times or more. The chain couples TRBV18 to TRBJ1-6; maybe TRBD1 (6 bases). V gave up 2 bases and J gave up 7 bases, with 9 bases separating them. CDR1 and CDR2 (germline): KGHSH, LQKENI. The CDR3 extends over 14 amino acids. CDR3 nucleotides: TGTGCCAGCTCACCAGAGGGGGGGAATTCACCCCTCCACTTT. The encoded protein is CASSPEGGNSPLHF.

This clonotype was detected only once. This chain's CDR3 is CASSQDGTVASTDTQYF. The CDR3 DNA sequence: TGCGCCAGCAGCCAAGATGGGACAGTCGCTAGCACAGATACGCAGTATTTT. This chain links TRBV4-3 with TRBJ2-3; 7 bases line up with TRBD1. The V gene end was trimmed by 0 bases and the J gene end by 0 bases; junction bases not matched to a gene: 6. The length of the CDR3 is 17 residues. The V gene's germline CDR1 is LGHNA and CDR2 YSLEER.

This clonotype was recorded at least ten times. CDR3 sequence (DNA): TGTGCCAGCAGTTACTCCGATGAGCAGTTCTTC. It translates to CASSYSDEQFF. V and J are TRBV6-5 and TRBJ2-1, with D unresolved. CDR3 length equals 11 residues. Between the trimmed V and J ends, which lost 0 bases and 8 bases, there was a span of 2 bases. In germline, CDR1 is MNHEY, CDR2 SVGAGI.

As for this clonotype: Possible read error: a much larger clone is one base away. V and J are TRBV28 and TRBJ2-7; the D call may be TRBD1 or TRBD2 (5 bases each). CDR3 length: 15 residues. The germline CDR1 and CDR2 sequences are MDHEN and SYDVKM. The germline V and J ends were trimmed by 7 bases and 4 bases, with 20 bases remaining between them. The CDR3 spells CASIPRWGPSYEQYF. The DNA of the CDR3 is TGTGCCAGCATACCTAGGTGGGGACCAAGTTACGAGCAGTACTTC.

This clonotype appeared many times. The chain carries TRBV7-9 and TRBJ2-4; TRBD1 matches 7 bases. This CDR3 is built from 15 residues. Germline V lookup: CDR1 SEHNR, CDR2 FQNEAQ (reference sequence). The ends lost 4 bases at V and 6 bases at J; junction bases unmatched: 9. CDR3 protein: CASSWSDRDRNIQYF. The CDR3 DNA is TGTGCCAGCAGCTGGTCAGACAGGGACCGAAACATTCAGTACTTC.

This clonotype qualifies as medium-sized (0.01 to 0.1%). The chain joins TRBV24-1 to TRBJ1-1; tentative D call: TRBD1 (5 bases). V was cut by 7 bases and J by 4 bases, with 9 bases left in between. This CDR3 is 12 amino acids long. CDR1 is KGHDR and CDR2 is SFDVKD in the germline V gene. CDR3 coding DNA: TGTGCCACCAGGACGAGGGGCACTGAAGCTTTCTTT. Translated: CATRTRGTEAFF.

This clonotype was observed a handful of times. V is TRBV12-3 or TRBV12-4 and J is TRBJ1-4; 11 bases align to TRBD1. The CDR3 is 14 amino acids. After removal of 7 bases from V and 8 bases from J, the junction contained 6 bases not matched to a gene. CDR3 amino acids: CASTRDRGTEKLFF. The CDR3, as DNA: TGTGCCAGCACCCGGGACAGGGGGACGGAAAAACTGTTTTTT.

This clonotype was detected only a few times. The chain couples TRBV12-3 or TRBV12-4 to TRBJ2-2; 7 nucleotides align to TRBD1. This CDR3 is 16 amino acids long. V lost 5 bases to trimming and J lost 4 bases; unmatched junction nucleotides: 10. CDR3 sequence (DNA): TGTGCCAGCAGTGGTGACAGGGAAAGCGGCACCGGGGAGCTGTTTTTT. It specifies CASSGDRESGTGELFF.